This is a list of T cell receptor beta chains from one sample in a study of blood T cell repertoires in COVID-19. Only in-frame clones appear in the TCRdb table, and some are missing; sequencing was by immunoSEQ multiplex PCR. The sample gives about 200,000 clones, 70% to 90% of which show up once; approximately 6% is in the top ten. The sequencing input was peripheral blood. Receptor source: a man older than 75 with acute or convalescent COVID-19. Both conserved end residues are part of each CDR3. D genes are given only for firm matches. Clone size, where shown, is once, few, many, or a class for clones that have expanded.

>TRBJ1-4|-|TRBV11-3|-|17
TGTGCCAGCAGATTGACTTTATCAGGGGTCTCAAGCGAAAAACTGTTTTTT
CASRLTLSGVSSEKLFF
>TRBJ2-3|TRBD2|TRBV11-3|-|16
TGTGCCAGCAGCAGACGGGAGCGGGAGGGGCCAGATACGCAGTATTTT
CASSRREREGPDTQYF
>TRBJ1-5|TRBD1|TRBV30|-|18
TGTGCCTGGAGGGGACAGGGCGGGAGAATATATAGCAATCAGCCCCAGCATTTT
CAWRGQGGRIYSNQPQHF
>TRBJ2-1|TRBD2|TRBV5-1|-|15
TGCGCCAGCAGGACCGGGACTAGCGGGGAAAATGAGCAGTTCTTC
CASRTGTSGENEQFF
>TRBJ2-1|TRBD1|TRBV5-1|-|15
TGCGCCAGCAGCCGAATGGACAGGGCCGACAATGAGCAGTTCTTC
CASSRMDRADNEQFF
>TRBJ2-1|-|TRBV3-1/TRBV3-2|once|15
TGTGCCAGCAGCCAAGCAGGGAACTCCTACAATGAGCAGTTCTTC
CASSQAGNSYNEQFF
>TRBJ1-2|-|TRBV4-2|-|16
TGTGCCAGCAGCCAGAGGGACGTCGGAGGGTATTATGGCTACACCTTC
CASSQRDVGGYYGYTF
>TRBJ2-7|TRBD2|TRBV4-1|-|16
TGCGCCAGCAGCCAAGTAGGACTAGCGGGAGGGTACGAGCAGTACTTC
CASSQVGLAGGYEQYF
>TRBJ1-5|TRBD1|TRBV24-1|-|14
TGTGCCACCAGTGCGAGACAGGGAAATCAGCCCCAGCATTTT
CATSARQGNQPQHF
>TRBJ2-7|-|TRBV5-5|-|14
TGTGCCAGCAGCTTGTTGGTCGTCTCCGGCGAGCAGTACTTC
CASSLLVVSGEQYF
>TRBJ1-5|-|TRBV18|-|15
TGTGCCAGCTCAGGCACAGACAATTCGTATCAGCCCCAGCATTTT
CASSGTDNSYQPQHF
>TRBJ1-5|TRBD1|TRBV5-5|-|15
TGTGCCAGCAGCTTGGTACAGGGGGCGCGGCAGCCCCAGCATTTT
CASSLVQGARQPQHF
>TRBJ2-7|TRBD1|TRBV18|-|13
TGTGCCAGCTCACTGGACAGGTCTGACGAGCAGTACTTC
CASSLDRSDEQYF
>TRBJ1-4|-|TRBV5-1|-|14
TGCGCCAGCAGTCAGAGTACAGGGTTAGAAAAACTGTTTTTT
CASSQSTGLEKLFF
>TRBJ2-5|-|TRBV27|once|15
TGTGCCAGCAGTTTAACACGTACTAGCCAAGAGACCCAGTACTTC
CASSLTRTSQETQYF
>TRBJ2-1|-|TRBV27|-|17
TGTGCCAGCAGTTCTTCCCTCCGGGTGGGGGGATACAATGAGCAGTTCTTC
CASSSSLRVGGYNEQFF
>TRBJ2-2|TRBD2|TRBV5-1|-|16
TGCGCCAGCAGCCCGGGACTAGCAAGGTTCGCCGGGGAGCTGTTTTTT
CASSPGLARFAGELFF
>TRBJ2-1|TRBD1|TRBV27|-|15
TGTGCCAGCAGTTCACCGGGACAGGGGGCCTGGGAGCAGTTCTTC
CASSSPGQGAWEQFF
>TRBJ1-1|-|TRBV4-3|-|15
TGCGCCAGCAGCCAAGATTGGGAGATGAACACTGAAGCTTTCTTT
CASSQDWEMNTEAFF
>TRBJ2-7|-|TRBV7-9|-|16
TGTGCCAGCAGCCCACAGGGGGTGGCGGGAGTGTACGAGCAGTACTTC
CASSPQGVAGVYEQYF
>TRBJ2-1|TRBD2|TRBV27|-|17
TGTGCCAGCAGTTGGAGGGGATGGACTAGCGGGGGGTATGAGCAGTTCTTC
CASSWRGWTSGGYEQFF
>TRBJ2-1|-|TRBV24-1|-|15
TGTGCCACCAGTGATTTCGGGAGCTCCTACAATGAGCAGTTCTTC
CATSDFGSSYNEQFF
>TRBJ2-2|-|TRBV7-6|-|16
TGTGCCAGCAGCTTAAGGTCGGCAGGGGTTGGCGGGGAGCTGTTTTTT
CASSLRSAGVGGELFF
>TRBJ1-4|-|TRBV19|-|19
TGTGCCAGTAGTATAGAAACTCTCGCCAGGGGCTCAACTAATGAAAAACTGTTTTTT
CASSIETLARGSTNEKLFF
>TRBJ1-6|-|TRBV9|-|14
TGTGCCAGCAGCGCGGGCTCCTATAATTCACCCCTCCACTTT
CASSAGSYNSPLHF
>TRBJ1-1|TRBD1|TRBV27|-|15
TGTGCCAGCAGTTTATCATATTCAGGGGGCACTGAAGCTTTCTTT
CASSLSYSGGTEAFF
>TRBJ2-1|-|TRBV4-1|-|16
TGCGCCAGCAGCCAGGGCAGCGGACCCTCCTACAATGAGCAGTTCTTC
CASSQGSGPSYNEQFF
>TRBJ1-6|-|TRBV19|once|14
TGTGCCAGTAGTATGGGGCCAGATAATTCACCCCTCCACTTT
CASSMGPDNSPLHF
>TRBJ1-1|-|TRBV7-3|-|14
TGTGCCAGCAGCTTAAAGTCAGGGGTCACTGAAGCTTTCTTT
CASSLKSGVTEAFF
>TRBJ2-3|TRBD2|TRBV10-2|-|17
TGCGCCAGCAGAAATTTCAACGGGAGGGCCCCGGGAGATACGCAGTATTTT
CASRNFNGRAPGDTQYF
>TRBJ2-7|TRBD1|TRBV2|-|17
TGTGCCAGCAGTGTACCCCCGTTCGGACAGGGGAGTTACGAGCAGTACTTC
CASSVPPFGQGSYEQYF
>TRBJ2-1|TRBD2|TRBV7-2|-|17
TGTGCCAGCAGCTTAGCGATGGGAGCGGGAGGCTATAATGAGCAGTTCTTC
CASSLAMGAGGYNEQFF
>TRBJ2-7|-|TRBV27|few|13
TGTGCCAGCAGTTTGCCCGGGTTTGGCGAGCAGTACTTC
CASSLPGFGEQYF
>TRBJ2-3|TRBD2|TRBV27|-|17
TGTGCCAGCAGCCAGCGGGAGGGGATAACTAGCACAGATACGCAGTATTTT
CASSQREGITSTDTQYF
>TRBJ2-5|TRBD1|TRBV24-1|-|15
TGTGCCACCAGTGATGCCGGGACAGCCCAAGAGACCCAGTACTTC
CATSDAGTAQETQYF
>TRBJ2-5|-|TRBV11-2|-|14
TGTGCCAGCAGCCAAACAGGCGGTCAAGAGACCCAGTACTTC
CASSQTGGQETQYF
>TRBJ2-1|-|TRBV7-8|-|14
TGTGCCAGCAGCCGAGCGGCTTACTACAATGAGCAGTTCTTC
CASSRAAYYNEQFF
>TRBJ2-2|-|TRBV19|-|13
TGTGCCAGTAATTCGGGTTACACCGGGGAGCTGTTTTTT
CASNSGYTGELFF
>TRBJ1-2|-|TRBV7-9|-|13
TGTGCCAGCAGCTTAGCGGACAGCTATGGCTACACCTTC
CASSLADSYGYTF
>TRBJ2-7|-|TRBV28|once|14
TGTGCCAGCAGCCCCGGGATACGGTACTACGAGCAGTACTTC
CASSPGIRYYEQYF
>TRBJ2-3|TRBD1|TRBV4-1|-|16
TGCGCCAGCAGCCAAGGGACAGGAACCACCACAGATACGCAGTATTTT
CASSQGTGTTTDTQYF
>TRBJ2-5|-|TRBV2|-|13
TGTGCCAGCAGTGCTGCGGTGCTTGAGACCCAGTACTTC
CASSAAVLETQYF
>TRBJ2-1|TRBD2|TRBV11-2|once|17
TGTGCCAGCAGCTCCCAGTCCCTAGCGGGCAGCTACAATGAGCAGTTCTTC
CASSSQSLAGSYNEQFF
>TRBJ2-6|-|TRBV6-5|-|15
TGTGCCAGCAGTCCCCAGTACACTGGGGCCAACGTCCTGACTTTC
CASSPQYTGANVLTF
>TRBJ2-4|-|TRBV2|-|14
TGTGCCAGCAGGCCTTCAGGGTTCCTGAACATTCAGTACTTC
CASRPSGFLNIQYF
>TRBJ1-1|-|TRBV12-3/TRBV12-4|-|13
TGTGCCAGCAGTATTCACAGTGTCACTGAAGCTTTCTTT
CASSIHSVTEAFF
>TRBJ2-7|TRBD2|TRBV6-5|-|12
TGTGCCAGCAGCACTAGCGACCACGAGCAGTACTTC
CASSTSDHEQYF
>TRBJ1-2|TRBD1|TRBV7-2|-|13
TGTGCCAGCAGCTCCCGACAGGGCCTAGGCTACACCTTC
CASSSRQGLGYTF
>TRBJ2-3|TRBD2|TRBV7-2|-|16
TGTGCCAGCAGCCCCCAACCGGGACTACCCACAGATACGCAGTATTTT
CASSPQPGLPTDTQYF
>TRBJ2-7|-|TRBV3-1/TRBV3-2|-|15
TGTGCCAGCAGCCATGGCGGGCCGTTATCCTACGAGCAGTACTTC
CASSHGGPLSYEQYF
>TRBJ2-3|-|TRBV14|-|17
TGTGCCAGCAGCCACCGGTATCGGGGACGGGAGACAGATACGCAGTATTTT
CASSHRYRGRETDTQYF
>TRBJ1-5|-|TRBV27|-|13
TGTGCCAGCAGACAGGGCTTCAATCAGCCCCAGCATTTT
CASRQGFNQPQHF
>TRBJ2-3|-|TRBV4-3|-|15
TGCGCCAGCAGCCAAGGCGTCGGGACAAAAGATACGCAGTATTTT
CASSQGVGTKDTQYF
>TRBJ2-1|-|TRBV6-4|-|12
TGTGCCAGCAGTGTGTCGTCCGATGAGCAGTTCTTC
CASSVSSDEQFF
>TRBJ2-2|-|TRBV6-2/TRBV6-3|-|19
TGTGCCAGCAGCCCTTTTAAAGGACAGTACCTAACGAACACCGGGGAGCTGTTTTTT
CASSPFKGQYLTNTGELFF
>TRBJ2-1|-|TRBV24-1|few|16
TGTGCCACCAGTGATGAGGGTGTAGTTTCCTACAATGAGCAGTTCTTC
CATSDEGVVSYNEQFF
>TRBJ2-1|TRBD2|TRBV11-3|-|15
TGTGCCAGCAGCTTATCTAGCGGTCCGTACAATGAGCAGTTCTTC
CASSLSSGPYNEQFF
>TRBJ2-3|TRBD2|TRBV28|-|17
TGTGCCAGCAGTCCCCATCCCACTAGCGGGAGTGCAGATACGCAGTATTTT
CASSPHPTSGSADTQYF
>TRBJ1-1|-|TRBV13|-|13
TGTGCCAGCAGCTTCGGTTGGAACACTGAAGCTTTCTTT
CASSFGWNTEAFF